What follows are 19 T cell receptor beta chains derived from one specimen sequenced in a study of blood T cell repertoires in COVID-19. Clones were sequenced by immunoSEQ multiplex PCR, and TCRdb holds only the in-frame ones, with some missing. The data show about 480,000 clones, approximately 92% seen once. The sample was peripheral blood. The receptors here all came from a man aged 18 to 30 with COVID-19, enrolled during active disease.

This clone was seen just once. Here the CDR3 reads CASSFGVAVDYGYTF. The CDR3, as DNA: TGTGCCAGCAGCTTCGGTGTCGCCGTTGACTATGGCTACACCTTC. The chain joins TRBV7-2 to TRBJ1-2; no reliable D call. Looked up from germline, CDR1 is SGHTA and CDR2 is FQGNSA. This CDR3 region has 15 residues. Deletions cut 3 bases from V and 3 bases from J, with 14 bases between.

V is TRBV5-1 and J is TRBJ1-4, with D perhaps matching TRBD1 (6 bases). This CDR3 region has 16 residues. The germline gives CDR1 SGHRS, CDR2 YFSETQ. The V gene lost 6 bases and the J gene lost 3 bases, with 18 bases spanning the gap. CDR3 coding DNA: TGCGCCAGCACCAGCCAGGGCAGGGGAGCTAATGAAAAACTGTTTTTT. Amino acids: CASTSQGRGANEKLFF.

This clone was observed a handful of times. V usage is TRBV18 and J usage is TRBJ1-1; 8 bases are shared with TRBD1. Trimming removed 4 bases from V and 3 bases from J; junction bases left unmatched: 4. Per germline, CDR1 KGHSH and CDR2 LQKENI. The CDR3 is made up of 14 amino acids. The CDR3 DNA sequence: TGTGCCAGCTCACTAGGACAGGGATACACTGAAGCTTTCTTT. It is translated as CASSLGQGYTEAFF.

This CDR3 is CASSLPSEETQYF. In DNA form, the CDR3 reads TGTGCCAGCAGCTTGCCTAGTGAAGAGACCCAGTACTTC. V gene TRBV5-4 combines with J gene TRBJ2-5, with unresolved D. The length of the CDR3 is 13 residues. Germline values: CDR1 SGHNT, CDR2 YYREEE (reference sequence). V was clipped by 1 base and J by 3 bases, with 7 bases between them.

J is TRBJ2-4 and V is TRBV1; TRBD2, the table's D call, lacks a check against the DNA. TRBV1 is given as a pseudogene. This CDR3 has 21 amino acids. The CDR3 DNA reads TGCACCAGCAGCCAAGATTATCTGGGGACTAGCGGGGGACTAGCCAAAAACATTCAGTACTTC. Translation gives CTSSQDYLGTSGGLAKNIQYF.

V gene TRBV4-1 combines with J gene TRBJ2-7; tentative D call: TRBD2 (5 bases). Germline V gene sequence: CDR1 MGHRA, CDR2 YSYEKL. This CDR3 spans 14 amino acids. V gave up 4 bases and J gave up 5 bases, with 15 bases separating them. CDR3 bases: TGCGCCAGCAGCCTTATGGGGAGAAGCGACGAGCAGTACTTC. It specifies CASSLMGRSDEQYF.

The chain joins TRBV2 to TRBJ2-3; TRBD2 matches at 9 bases. CDR3 length: 14 amino acids. CDR1 and CDR2 from the germline V gene are SNHLY and FYNNEI. Trimming cost V 3 bases and J 5 bases; bases outside gene matches: 3. DNA of the CDR3: TGTGCCAGCAGTGAGCGAGCGGGAGGAGATACGCAGTATTTT. Its protein product is CASSERAGGDTQYF.

J is TRBJ1-2 and V is TRBV2, with D possibly being TRBD1 (6 bases). The germline V and J ends were trimmed by 3 bases and 4 bases, with 12 bases remaining between them. The CDR3 covers 14 residues. Germline CDR1 and CDR2: SNHLY and FYNNEI. Here the CDR3 reads CASSDGEGGYGYTF. The CDR3 nucleotides read TGTGCCAGCAGTGATGGGGAGGGGGGCTATGGCTACACCTTC.

V and J are TRBV2 and TRBJ1-6; TRBD1 might be the D (5 bases). Trimming removed 2 bases from V and 9 bases from J, with 14 bases in between. Germline V CDR1 and CDR2: SNHLY, FYNNEI. CDR3 length: 15 residues. The CDR3 protein is CASSERQGSGSPLHF. The CDR3 nucleotides read TGTGCCAGCAGTGAACGGCAGGGATCGGGTTCACCCCTCCACTTT.

V and J are TRBV27 and TRBJ1-2; D gene unclear. The CDR3 loop spans 12 amino acids. The germline V and J ends were trimmed by 3 bases and 5 bases, with 7 bases remaining between them. CDR1 is MNHEY, CDR2 SMNVEV, per germline (reference sequence). The DNA of the CDR3 is TGTGCCAGCAGTTTTGGCGGGTATGGCTACACCTTC. It codes for CASSFGGYGYTF.

The chain couples TRBV7-9 to TRBJ1-5, with D possibly TRBD1 on 6 matching bases. Germline values: CDR1 SEHNR, CDR2 FQNEAQ (reference sequence). Trimming shortened V by 2 bases and J by 1 base, and 6 bases separated the two germline ends. The CDR3 consists of 14 residues. Here the CDR3 reads CASSLRGSNQPQHF. DNA of the CDR3: TGTGCCAGCAGCTTAAGGGGGAGCAATCAGCCCCAGCATTTT.

The gene calls are TRBV2 and TRBJ2-1; 8 bases match TRBD2. The CDR3 covers 14 residues. CDR1 is SNHLY and CDR2 is FYNNEI in the germline V gene. The V segment lost 4 bases and the J segment 8 bases; nucleotides outside the gene matches: 7. This chain's CDR3 is CASSGLARGDEQFF. In DNA form, the CDR3 reads TGTGCCAGCAGTGGACTAGCGCGAGGGGATGAGCAGTTCTTC.

The gene calls are TRBV19 and TRBJ2-1, with 11 bases that match TRBD2. The CDR3 loop spans 16 amino acids. CDR1 is LNHDA and CDR2 is SQIVND in the germline V gene (reference sequence). The V gene end was trimmed by 7 bases and the J gene end by 2 bases; junction bases not matched to a gene: 7. DNA for the CDR3: TGTGCCAGTATTGCCGGGACTAGCGGCACCTACAATGAGCAGTTCTTC. It codes for CASIAGTSGTYNEQFF.

This clone was observed a handful of times. This chain uses TRBV6-4 with TRBJ1-5; D call uncertain. Germline lookup yields CDR1 MRHNA and CDR2 SNTAGT. This CDR3 contains 14 residues. Trimming removed 5 bases at V and 2 bases at J, with 10 bases between. CDR3 DNA sequence: TGTGCCAGCAGTCTAACCGGGGGCAATCAGCCCCAGCATTTT. Translated: CASSLTGGNQPQHF.

CDR3 amino acids: CASSGAGFATNEKLFF. Here the CDR3 DNA reads TGTGCCAGTAGTGGGGCAGGCTTTGCAACTAATGAAAAACTGTTTTTT. This sequence joins TRBV19 and TRBJ1-4; maybe TRBD1 (5 bases). CDR1 LNHDA and CDR2 SQIVND come from the germline V gene (reference sequence). The length of the CDR3 is 16 residues. Trimming took off 5 bases at V and 0 bases at J, with 13 bases between the two ends.

This clone was counted once. V and J are TRBV6-5 and TRBJ1-2, with 8 bases identical to TRBD1. Germline V gives CDR1 MNHEY, CDR2 SVGAGI. V lost 8 bases and J lost 7; bases outside the gene matches: 15. The CDR3 is 15 amino acids. CDR3 in amino acids: CASLTFAGGASGYTF. The CDR3 DNA sequence: TGTGCCAGCTTGACGTTCGCAGGGGGCGCGAGTGGCTACACCTTC.

The chain has TRBV18 and TRBJ1-2; possible D gene TRBD1, 5 bases. V shed 4 bases and J shed 4 bases, with 13 bases lying between them. The CDR3 has 14 residues. CDR1 is KGHSH and CDR2 is LQKENI in the germline V gene. Here the CDR3 reads CASSRLTVSYGYTF. The CDR3 DNA reads as TGTGCCAGCTCACGACTGACAGTCAGCTATGGCTACACCTTC.

The J gene is TRBJ2-5, the V gene TRBV6-2 or TRBV6-3, with a tentative D call TRBD1 (5 bases). The V and J ends lost 6 bases and 1 base respectively, with 12 bases between them. Germline V gene sequence: CDR1 MNHEY, CDR2 SVGEGT. This CDR3 comprises 14 residues. The CDR3 protein is CASSTGYPQETQYF. The CDR3 DNA sequence: TGTGCCAGCAGCACAGGCTACCCCCAAGAGACCCAGTACTTC.

V usage is TRBV25-1 and J usage is TRBJ1-4; 10 bases match TRBD1. The V gene end was trimmed by 5 bases and the J gene end by 8 bases; junction bases not matched to a gene: 8. CDR1 and CDR2 from the germline V gene are MGHDK and SYGVNS. CDR3 size: 15 residues. The CDR3 loop is CASSPLGTGDEKLFF. The DNA of the CDR3 is TGTGCCAGCAGTCCTCTCGGGACAGGGGACGAAAAACTGTTTTTT.